These 9 T cell receptor beta chains were sequenced from one sample in a study of beta chain features in type 1 diabetes. The sequenced template was cDNA made from the entire isolated RNA. TCRdb's copy holds only in-frame clones and misses some; the assay was immunoSEQ multiplex PCR. This sample yields 600,000 to 750,000 clones, of which about an eighth are seen a single time; more than 0.095% belongs to the top ten. The antigens these receptors bind are not known. Study-level results: Significant though moderate, a shortening of TCRB CDR3s appeared in all four CD4+ subsets of Type 1 diabetes patients.

Sequencing was carried out using naive CD4+ T cells from blood. The receptors were sampled from a man aged 25 to 40 with type 1 diabetes.

The chain employs TRBV29-1 and TRBJ2-5; perhaps TRBD1 as D (6 bases). The DNA end lines up better with TRBJ2-7; the J call may be wrong. Germline CDR1 reads SQVTM; CDR2 reads ANQGSEA. This CDR3 has 16 amino acids. This chain's CDR3 is CSVDGVRDRPLYEQYF. The CDR3 coding sequence is TGCAGCGTTGACGGGGTGAGAGACAGGCCCTTATACGAGCAGTACTTC.

V and J are TRBV7-3 and TRBJ2-6; D unresolved. Trimming removed 1 base at V and 4 bases at J, with 5 bases between. This CDR3 is built from 14 residues. The germline V gene has CDR1 SGHTA and CDR2 FQGTGA. CDR3 in DNA: TGTGCCAGCAGCTTAAACCCCGGGGCCAACGTCCTGACTTTC. It translates to CASSLNPGANVLTF.

This clone was seen a few times. V is TRBV11-2 and J is TRBJ2-5; 7 bases map to TRBD1. The ends lost 0 bases at V and 14 bases at J; junction bases unmatched: 9. This CDR3 comprises 13 residues. CDR1 SGHAT and CDR2 FQNNGV come from the germline V gene. The CDR3 is CASSLDLQGVSYF. In DNA, the CDR3 is TGTGCCAGCAGCTTAGATCTGCAGGGGGTATCATACTTC.

This sequence joins TRBV7-2 and TRBJ2-3; D is possibly TRBD2 (6 bases). The CDR3 sequence is 15 residues long. V was trimmed by 5 bases and J by 0 bases, leaving 12 bases between them. The germline CDR1 and CDR2 sequences are SGHTA and FQGNSA. CDR3 in amino acids: CASSRTSLSTDTQYF. The CDR3 DNA is TGTGCCAGCAGCCGCACTAGCCTCAGCACAGATACGCAGTATTTT.

The genes are TRBV7-2 and TRBJ2-2, with D possibly matching TRBD2 (5 bases). Trimming pared 5 bases from V and 6 bases from J, leaving 10 bases between. Germline V CDR1 and CDR2: SGHTA, FQGNSA. The CDR3 sequence is 13 residues long. As DNA, the CDR3 is TGTGCCAGCAGCCTAGACTATCCCGGGGAGCTGTTTTTT. Amino acid sequence: CASSLDYPGELFF. The whole variable domain, filled in from reference TRBV7-2 and TRBJ2-2, reads GAGVSQSPSNKVTEKGKDVELRCDPISGHTALYWYRQSLGQGLEFLIYFQGNSAPDKSGLPSDRFSAERTGGSVSTLTIQRTQQEDSAVYLCASSLDYPGELFFGEGSRLTVL.

This clone was found a few times. The chain joins TRBV2 to TRBJ1-5, with D possibly TRBD1 on 6 matching bases. CDR1 is SNHLY, CDR2 FYNNEI, per germline. The CDR3 consists of 15 residues. Trimming stripped 6 bases from V and 0 bases from J, with 12 bases between. CDR3 loop: CASRRTDPSNQPQHF. The CDR3 DNA sequence: TGTGCCAGCAGGAGGACAGACCCTAGCAATCAGCCCCAGCATTTT.

In this sample, this clone turned up a few times. The chain employs TRBV5-1 and TRBJ2-3; 12 bases match TRBD2. This CDR3 is built from 16 residues. Germline CDR1 is SGHRS and CDR2 is YFSETQ. Trimming removed 4 bases from V and 2 bases from J; junction bases left unmatched: 5. CDR3 residues: CASSLGLAGTTDTQYF. The CDR3 nucleotides read TGCGCCAGCAGCCTTGGACTAGCGGGGACCACAGATACGCAGTATTTT.

The V call is TRBV19, the J call TRBJ1-2; D is ambiguous. V was trimmed by 10 bases and J by 3 bases, leaving 15 bases between them. The CDR3 is made up of 13 amino acids. CDR1 is LNHDA and CDR2 is SQIVND in the germline V gene (reference sequence). The CDR3 DNA is TGTGCCACTCACCGGGGTGAGGACTATGGCTACACCTTC. Residues: CATHRGEDYGYTF.

With respect to this clone: Distinct nucleotide sequences in the sample also encode this CDR3. This chain uses TRBV2 with TRBJ1-2, with D possibly being TRBD1 (6 bases). The germline CDR1 and CDR2 sequences are SNHLY and FYNNEI. V shed 1 base and J shed 4 bases, with 7 bases lying between them. This CDR3 contains 13 residues. The CDR3 here is CASSEDRAYGYTF. In nucleotides, the CDR3 is TGTGCCAGCAGTGAAGACAGGGCCTATGGCTACACCTTC. Looking up the rest from reference TRBV2 and TRBJ1-2 gives the full variable domain: EPEVTQTPSHQVTQMGQEVILRCVPISNHLYFYWYRQILGQKVEFLVSFYNNEISEKSEIFDDQFSVERPDGSNFTLKIRSTKLEDSAMYFCASSEDRAYGYTFGSGTRLTVV.